This is a list of T cell receptor beta chains from one sample in a study of OX40 agonist ivuxolimab in advanced cancers. Data came from immunoSEQ multiplex PCR; TCRdb stores just in-frame clones and leaves some out. The sample has 80,000 or so clones, more than 80% seen once. The starting material was CD4+ or CD8+ T cells sorted from blood, obtained in a trial of the OX40 agonist ivuxolimab. The receptors come from an adult with an advanced solid tumor such as melanoma, head and neck, liver or kidney cancer. CDR3s include the opening cysteine and the closing phenylalanine or tryptophan. D genes are given only for firm matches. Size is stated for part of the rows, as once, few or many counts, or as a class when the clone is expanded.

len	d_gene	v_gene	j_gene	abundance	CDR3aa	CDR3nt
14	.	TRBV2	TRBJ2-2	.	CASSSGTPKRELFF	TGTGCCAGCAGCTCCGGGACACCGAAGCGGGAGCTGTTTTTT
14	TRBD1	TRBV5-1	TRBJ2-1	.	CASSSGTGLGEQFF	TGCGCCAGCAGTTCCGGGACAGGCCTTGGTGAGCAGTTCTTC
15	TRBD2	TRBV14	TRBJ2-3	.	CASSLRLAGTDTQYF	TGTGCCAGCAGCCTGAGACTAGCGGGCACAGATACGCAGTATTTT
14	.	TRBV15	TRBJ2-3	.	CATSRRGLQRMQYF	TGTGCCACCAGCAGGCGGGGCCTCCAGAGGATGCAGTATTTT
18	TRBD2	TRBV7-3	TRBJ2-2	.	CASSPEGLAALNTGELFF	TGTGCCAGCAGCCCAGAGGGACTAGCGGCCCTGAACACCGGGGAGCTGTTTTTT
17	.	TRBV7-3	TRBJ1-2	.	CASSPGGGQSSNYGYTF	TGTGCCAGCAGCCCGGGCGGGGGGCAGTCGAGTAACTATGGCTACACCTTC
14	.	TRBV2	TRBJ1-2	.	CASSDGDSYYGYTF	TGTGCCAGCAGTGACGGCGACAGTTACTATGGCTACACCTTC
12	TRBD1	TRBV6-1	TRBJ1-2	.	CASITGVGGYTF	TGTGCCAGCATTACAGGGGTAGGAGGCTACACCTTC
14	TRBD1	TRBV19	TRBJ1-5	few	CASREGQGSQPQHF	TGTGCCAGTAGGGAGGGACAGGGCTCTCAGCCCCAGCATTTT
13	.	TRBV10-1	TRBJ1-5	once	CASSPGVNQPQHF	TGCGCCAGCAGTCCAGGGGTTAATCAGCCCCAGCATTTT
14	TRBD1	TRBV7-3	TRBJ2-3	.	CASSPFRGTDTQYF	TGTGCCAGCAGCCCCTTCAGGGGGACAGATACGCAGTATTTT
14	.	TRBV21-1	TRBJ2-7	.	CASSKLRESYEQYF	TGTGCCAGCAGCAAACTTAGGGAGAGCTACGAGCAGTACTTC
13	.	TRBV6-5	TRBJ2-5	.	CASSRMEGETQYF	TGTGCCAGCAGTAGGATGGAGGGGGAGACCCAGTACTTC
16	TRBD1	TRBV5-4	TRBJ2-2	.	CASSNRDRGQTGELFF	TGTGCCAGCAGCAACCGGGACAGGGGGCAAACCGGGGAGCTGTTTTTT
14	.	TRBV6-5	TRBJ2-1	.	CASSRRDADNEQFF	TGTGCCAGCAGTCGCCGGGACGCTGACAATGAGCAGTTCTTC
13	.	TRBV11-2	TRBJ2-1	.	CASSTSGEAEQFF	TGTGCCAGCAGCACCTCAGGGGAGGCTGAGCAGTTCTTC
16	TRBD1	TRBV7-9	TRBJ2-5	.	CASSHSGTGAKETQYF	TGTGCCAGCAGCCACTCCGGGACAGGGGCCAAAGAGACCCAGTACTTC
15	.	TRBV6-6	TRBJ1-2	.	CASSYRWRPGGGYTF	TGTGCCAGCAGTTACCGTTGGCGGCCGGGAGGTGGCTACACCTTC
15	TRBD2	TRBV6-1	TRBJ2-5	.	CASSVRLAGEETQYF	TGTGCCAGCAGTGTACGACTAGCGGGTGAAGAGACCCAGTACTTC
14	.	TRBV5-4	TRBJ2-7	.	CASSLAGRFYEQYF	TGTGCCAGCAGCCTGGCGGGACGCTTCTACGAGCAGTACTTC
11	TRBD1	TRBV20-1	TRBJ1-6	.	CSVQGNSPLHF	TGCAGTGTACAGGGGAATTCACCCCTCCACTTT
15	.	TRBV30	TRBJ1-6	.	CAWSSPLQWNSPLHF	TGTGCCTGGAGTAGCCCCCTCCAATGGAATTCACCCCTCCACTTT
12	.	TRBV7-3	TRBJ2-3	.	CASSIELGTQYF	TGTGCCAGCAGCATCGAACTAGGGACGCAGTATTTT
15	TRBD2	TRBV11-2	TRBJ2-3	.	CASSYPGTSGGRQYF	TGTGCCAGCAGCTACCCCGGGACTAGCGGGGGTAGGCAGTATTTT
13	.	TRBV19	TRBJ2-3	.	CASSRVGTDTQYF	TGTGCCAGTAGTAGGGTGGGCACAGATACGCAGTATTTT
18	.	TRBV5-1	TRBJ2-3	few	CASSLPWGERLSTDTQYF	TGCGCCAGCAGCCTCCCCTGGGGGGAGCGGCTCAGCACAGATACGCAGTATTTT
13	.	TRBV5-1	TRBJ2-3	.	CASSRPGAHTQYF	TGCGCCAGCAGTCGACCCGGGGCCCATACGCAGTATTTT
16	.	TRBV7-5	TRBJ2-7	.	CVRSLWDGPPLYEQYF	TGTGTCAGAAGCCTCTGGGACGGGCCCCCACTCTACGAGCAGTACTTC
11	TRBD1	TRBV20-1	TRBJ1-2	few	CSANRGRGYTF	TGCAGCGCCAACAGGGGGCGAGGCTACACCTTC
12	.	TRBV6-5	TRBJ1-2	once	CASSAGSYGYTF	TGTGCCAGCAGTGCAGGGAGCTATGGCTACACCTTC
20	TRBD2	TRBV9	TRBJ2-1	few	CASSVEIPGLAGGPHNEQFF	TGTGCCAGCAGCGTAGAGATCCCGGGACTAGCGGGAGGGCCCCACAATGAGCAGTTCTTC
15	.	TRBV9	TRBJ2-1	.	CASSTDEISYNEQFF	TGTGCCAGCAGCACCGACGAGATCAGCTACAATGAGCAGTTCTTC
15	TRBD2	TRBV7-9	TRBJ2-7	.	CASSLAGTSVLEQYF	TGTGCCAGCAGCTTAGCCGGGACTAGCGTGCTCGAGCAGTACTTC
12	.	TRBV11-2	TRBJ1-3	.	CASSLGGNTIYF	TGTGCCAGCAGCTTAGGGGGAAACACCATATATTTT
13	.	TRBV5-1	TRBJ2-7	few	CASSTGPGYEQYF	TGCGCCAGCAGCACAGGGCCCGGCTACGAGCAGTACTTC
13	.	TRBV7-8	TRBJ1-2	.	CASSLTPDYGYTF	TGTGCCAGCAGCTTGACCCCGGATTATGGCTACACCTTC
13	.	TRBV6-4	TRBJ1-1	.	CASSLEGGGEAFF	TGTGCCAGCAGTTTAGAGGGGGGCGGTGAAGCTTTCTTT
13	.	TRBV5-1	TRBJ2-5	.	CASSLENRETQYF	TGCGCCAGCAGCTTGGAGAATCGAGAGACCCAGTACTTC
14	TRBD1	TRBV18	TRBJ1-1	once	CASSGQGANTEAFF	TGTGCCAGCTCAGGACAGGGGGCGAACACTGAAGCTTTCTTT